One sample yielded the 25 T cell receptor beta chains listed below, sequenced in a study of cytomegalovirus exposure and HLA in healthy donors. Primers: 60 Vbeta forward and 13 Jbeta reverse. Clones were sequenced by immunoSEQ multiplex PCR, and TCRdb holds only the in-frame ones, with some missing. Among around 19,000 clones, under 90% were seen once, and the ten largest hold around 21%. Sequenced sample: PBMCs. The receptors come from a human donor in good health.

The J gene is TRBJ1-3, the V gene TRBV7-9; unclear D gene. The CDR3 totals 14 residues. With 2 bases removed from V and 2 bases from J, the gap between germline ends came to 7 bases. CDR1 and CDR2 (germline): SEHNR, FQNEAQ (reference sequence). CDR3 nucleotides: TGTGCCAGCAGCTTATCCCAGACTGGAAACACCATATATTTT. Residues: CASSLSQTGNTIYF.

This clone turned up a few times. The V call is TRBV9, the J call TRBJ2-1, with D tentatively TRBD2 (5 bases). Looked up from germline, CDR1 is SGDLS and CDR2 is YYNGEE. The V gene lost 0 bases and the J gene lost 7 bases, with 8 bases spanning the gap. This CDR3 has 13 residues. DNA for the CDR3: TGTGCCAGCAGCGTAGTTCCGGGGAATGAGCAGTTCTTC. Protein product: CASSVVPGNEQFF. Looking up the rest from reference TRBV9 and TRBJ2-1 gives the full variable domain: DSGVTQTPKHLITATGQRVTLRCSPRSGDLSVYWYQQSLDQGLQFLIQYYNGEERAKGNILERFSAQQFPDLHSELNLSSLELGDSALYFCASSVVPGNEQFFGPGTRLTVL.

This chain uses TRBV4-3 with TRBJ2-3; 7 nucleotides align to TRBD1. V dropped 0 bases and J dropped 5; count of bases not matched to a gene: 11. This CDR3 contains 17 residues. Germline assignment: CDR1 LGHNA and CDR2 YSLEER. CDR3 coding DNA: TGCGCCAGCAGCCAAGATAATGGCGACAGGGCGGGAGATACGCAGTATTTT. Protein sequence: CASSQDNGDRAGDTQYF.

The chain employs TRBV7-9 and TRBJ2-1; perhaps TRBD2 as D (6 bases). V shed 1 base and J shed 5 bases, with 9 bases lying between them. There are 14 residues in the CDR3. The germline gives CDR1 SEHNR, CDR2 FQNEAQ (reference sequence). As DNA, the CDR3 is TGTGCCAGCAGCTTAGGCGGGACGGACAATGAGCAGTTCTTC. This translates into CASSLGGTDNEQFF.

CDR3 nucleotide sequence: TGTGCCAGCAGCAGGGGACAGGGCTCGGGGAACACTGAAGCTTTCTTT. It translates to CASSRGQGSGNTEAFF. The chain links TRBV9 to TRBJ1-1, with 9 positions matching TRBD1. CDR3 length: 16 amino acids. From germline, CDR1 is SGDLS and CDR2 YYNGEE. The V and J ends lost 4 bases and 1 base, in that order; junction bases with no gene match: 8.

A single count supports this clone. The J gene is TRBJ1-1, the V gene TRBV5-6; D might be TRBD1 (6 bases). The ends were cut back, 2 bases at V and 1 base at J, with 12 bases in the middle. The germline gives CDR1 SGHDT, CDR2 YYEEEE. The CDR3 covers 15 residues. The CDR3 protein is CASSLGGGRNTEAFF. DNA for the CDR3: TGTGCCAGCAGCTTAGGGGGGGGTAGGAACACTGAAGCTTTCTTT.

The rearrangement uses TRBV15 and TRBJ1-4; D may be TRBD1 (6 bases). This CDR3 has 15 residues. The V end was cut by 0 bases, the J end by 8 bases, with 13 bases between. The V gene's germline CDR1 is LNHNV and CDR2 YYDKDF (reference sequence). DNA for the CDR3: TGTGCCACCAGCAGAGATGCGGGGGCAGGGGAAAAACTGTTTTTT. It translates to CATSRDAGAGEKLFF.

The chain has TRBV5-1 and TRBJ1-2; TRBD1 might be the D (6 bases). The germline V and J ends were trimmed by 4 bases and 4 bases, with 17 bases remaining between them. CDR3 length equals 15 residues. The germline V gene encodes CDR1 SGHRS and CDR2 YFSETQ. CDR3 in amino acids: CASSPYETGTYGYTF. CDR3 in DNA: TGCGCCAGCAGCCCTTATGAGACAGGAACCTATGGCTACACCTTC.

V gene TRBV6-1 combines with J gene TRBJ2-7, with D possibly TRBD1 on 6 matching bases. The CDR3 consists of 13 residues. Trimming pared 7 bases from V and 0 bases from J, leaving 10 bases between. Germline V lookup: CDR1 MNHNS, CDR2 SASEGT. This CDR3 is CASKGQNSYEQYF. The CDR3 DNA follows: TGTGCCAGCAAAGGACAGAACTCCTACGAGCAGTACTTC.

The CDR3 nucleotides are TGCGCCAGCAGCTTGCTCGTATTTAAAGGAGCCGGGGAGCTGTTTTTT. Translated, it gives CASSLLVFKGAGELFF. The gene calls are TRBV5-1 and TRBJ2-2; D is unresolved. The germline V and J ends were trimmed by 1 base and 6 bases, with 16 bases remaining between them. Germline V gives CDR1 SGHRS, CDR2 YFSETQ. The CDR3 extends over 16 amino acids.

The V and J genes are TRBV5-5 and TRBJ2-1; TRBD2 agrees at 9 bases. This CDR3 has 15 amino acids. J gave up 6 bases and V 0 bases, and 4 bases lay outside the gene matches. Germline values: CDR1 SGHKS, CDR2 YYEKEE (reference sequence). CDR3 sequence reads: CASSLVLAGVNEQFF. As DNA, the CDR3 is TGTGCCAGCAGCTTGGTACTAGCGGGTGTCAATGAGCAGTTCTTC.

The genes are TRBV5-4 and TRBJ2-2; TRBD1 might be the D (5 bases). Deletions cut 5 bases from V and 5 bases from J, with 10 bases between. Germline CDR1 SGHNT, CDR2 YYREEE (reference sequence). The length of the CDR3 is 13 residues. The CDR3 region is CASRGPGTGELFF. The CDR3 DNA is TGTGCCAGCAGAGGTCCAGGGACCGGGGAGCTGTTTTTT.

This chain joins TRBV6-5 and TRBJ1-6, with no clear D. CDR1 MNHEY and CDR2 SVGAGI come from the germline V gene. The CDR3 is made up of 15 amino acids. Trimming removed 0 bases at V and 15 bases at J, with 18 bases between. DNA for the CDR3: TGTGCCAGCAGTTACTCTTGGACTGAGAATTCATTCCTCCACTTT. It encodes CASSYSWTENSFLHF.

The chain employs TRBV5-5 and TRBJ1-1; possible D gene TRBD1, 6 bases. The CDR3 spans 17 residues. Germline CDR1 SGHKS, CDR2 YYEKEE (reference sequence). Trimming removed 2 bases at V and 0 bases at J, with 17 bases between. The CDR3 sequence is CASSFRARQEVNTEAFF. CDR3 nucleotide sequence: TGTGCCAGCAGCTTTAGGGCGCGACAGGAGGTGAACACTGAAGCTTTCTTT.

The CDR3 loop reads CASRGTGRADTQYF. CDR3 DNA sequence: TGTGCCAGCAGGGGGACAGGGAGGGCAGATACGCAGTATTTT. This sequence joins TRBV6-1 and TRBJ2-3; 9 nucleotides align to TRBD1. V shed 6 bases and J 4 bases; nucleotides not matched to a gene: 5. Germline V lookup: CDR1 MNHNS, CDR2 SASEGT. The CDR3 extends over 14 amino acids.

The chain combines TRBV4-2 with TRBJ2-7; D gene ambiguous. V shed 1 base and J shed 6 bases, with 7 bases lying between them. There are 12 residues in the CDR3. Germline CDR1 LGHNA, CDR2 YNFKEQ. CDR3 DNA sequence: TGTGCCAGCAGCCAAGGTTTATCCGAGCAGTACTTC. Translation gives CASSQGLSEQYF.

The chain recombines TRBV19 with TRBJ1-5; 8 positions agree with TRBD1. Germline-derived CDR1 and CDR2 are LNHDA and SQIVND (reference sequence). After removal of 6 bases from V and 5 bases from J, the junction contained 9 bases not matched to a gene. This CDR3 region has 15 residues. CDR3 coding DNA: TGTGCCAGTAGGAAGACAGGGGAGGTCGATCAGCCCCAGCATTTT. This gives the protein CASRKTGEVDQPQHF.

The sample holds one count of this clone. CDR3 sequence: CSVSRDRDSYEQYF. The CDR3 nucleotides are TGCAGCGTCAGCCGGGACAGGGACTCCTACGAGCAGTACTTC. J is TRBJ2-7 and V is TRBV29-1, with 9 bases matching TRBD1. The CDR3 length is 14 residues. Trimming took 6 bases from V and 0 from J; bases not matched to a gene: 6. Germline lookup yields CDR1 SQVTM and CDR2 ANQGSEA.

Comments on this clone: The sample contains more than one DNA sequence encoding this CDR3. The V gene is TRBV19, the J gene TRBJ2-2, with a possible D match to TRBD2 (6 bases). The V end was cut by 1 base, the J end by 2 bases, with 8 bases between. Germline V lookup: CDR1 LNHDA, CDR2 SQIVND (reference sequence). This CDR3 spans 15 amino acids. The CDR3 region is CASSIAGVNTGELFF. CDR3 coding DNA: TGTGCCAGTAGTATAGCGGGGGTCAACACCGGGGAGCTGTTTTTT.

The chain links TRBV5-1 to TRBJ1-4; 10 bases fit TRBD1. After removal of 7 bases from V and 8 bases from J, the junction contained 14 bases not matched to a gene. The CDR3 contains 16 residues. CDR1 and CDR2 from the germline V gene are SGHRS and YFSETQ. Written as DNA, the CDR3 is TGCGCCAGCCCCCGGGACAGGGGCCTCCCCGGGGAAAAACTGTTTTTT. Translation gives CASPRDRGLPGEKLFF.

As concerns this clone: At one end, the junction sequence differs from germline, possibly due to a read error. CDR3: CTSRGAPPDGYTF. The CDR3 bases are TGCACCAGCAGAGGAGCCCCGCCCGATGGCTACACCTTC. The rearrangement uses TRBV4-3 and TRBJ1-2; D is uncertain. The CDR3 contains 13 residues. Looked up from germline, CDR1 is LGHNA and CDR2 is YSLEER.

The V call is TRBV4-3, the J call TRBJ1-6, with 8 bases aligning to TRBD1. The CDR3 consists of 16 residues. In germline, CDR1 is LGHNA, CDR2 YSLEER. Unmatched junction bases numbered 4, after V lost 4 bases and J lost 2 bases. Here the CDR3 reads CASSPGQAAYNSPLHF. For the CDR3, the DNA is TGCGCCAGCAGCCCGGGACAGGCTGCCTATAATTCACCCCTCCACTTT.

This rearrangement joins TRBV11-3 to TRBJ2-5; tentative D call: TRBD2 (7 bases). The V and J ends lost 3 bases and 2 bases respectively, with 13 bases between them. The CDR3 spans 15 residues. Germline CDR1 and CDR2: SGHNT and YENEEA. CDR3 DNA: TGTGCCAGCAGCTTTGGGGGGGGCCGACAAGAGACCCAGTACTTC. Translated: CASSFGGGRQETQYF.

The rearrangement links TRBV4-1 to TRBJ2-1; a possible D gene is TRBD1 (5 bases). V gave up 5 bases and J gave up 0 bases, with 14 bases separating them. This CDR3 has 16 residues. Germline CDR1 MGHRA, CDR2 YSYEKL. The CDR3 spells CASSGRTPSSYNEQFF. The CDR3 DNA is TGCGCCAGCAGCGGGCGGACACCGAGCTCCTACAATGAGCAGTTCTTC.

For the CDR3, the DNA is TGTGCCAGCAGCTTCCGGCGGTCGGATCAGCCCCAGCATTTT. This translates into CASSFRRSDQPQHF. The chain has TRBV5-5 and TRBJ1-5; D gene unclear. V lost 2 bases to trimming and J lost 5 bases, with 11 bases between them. The CDR3 has 14 residues. Per germline, CDR1 SGHKS and CDR2 YYEKEE (reference sequence).